This T cell receptor (beta chain) was recorded in a study of T cells in Graves' hyperthyroidism and ophthalmopathy. This CDR3 comprises 15 residues. The V end lost 3 bases, the J end lost 0 bases, and 11 bases lay between the germline ends. Germline values: CDR1 LNHDA, CDR2 SQIVND (reference sequence). Many counts were recorded for this clonotype. Patients with uncontrolled infections, other autoimmune diseases, pregnancy or lactation were excluded. Amplification of TCR beta CDR3 regions was performed using RNA transcripts as template. Carried out on the TCR CDR3, a first-round RT-PCR used the HTBI primer set. MiXCR was run by TCRdb on the multiplex PCR reads, yielding one entry per CDR3 protein. In the table there are fewer than 400,000 distinct CDR3 sequences, 11% to 15% of which are singletons.

The sequence was collected from a man aged 50 to 59 with Graves' ophthalmopathy. The chain is built from TRBV19 and TRBJ1-1; no firm D call. Sequenced material: blood. In DNA form, the CDR3 reads TGTGCCAGTAGTATCCTGAGTATCCTGAACACTGAAGCTTTCTTT. It encodes CASSILSILNTEAFF.